This passage covers 5 T cell receptor beta chains from one sample sequenced in a study of OX40 agonist ivuxolimab in advanced cancers. TCRdb's table, derived via immunoSEQ multiplex PCR, lists solely in-frame clones and lacks some. Found here are approximately 49,000 clones, 85% of them singletons; the top ten hold roughly a tenth. Here the sequenced sample was CD4+ or CD8+ T cells sorted from blood, taken in a trial of the OX40 agonist ivuxolimab. The receptors were gathered from an adult with an advanced solid tumor such as melanoma, head and neck, liver or kidney cancer.

The chain uses TRBV28 and TRBJ1-5; D gene uncertain. The CDR3 runs to 15 residues. V was trimmed by 5 bases and J by 0 bases, leaving 11 bases between them. The germline CDR1 and CDR2 sequences are MDHEN and SYDVKM. CDR3 loop: CASSAGDLSNQPQHF. CDR3 DNA: TGTGCCAGCAGTGCCGGAGACCTTAGCAATCAGCCCCAGCATTTT.

The chain recombines TRBV9 with TRBJ2-3, with 7 bases lining up with TRBD2. The CDR3 is 15 residues long. Per germline, CDR1 SGDLS and CDR2 YYNGEE. V gave up 0 bases and J gave up 5 bases; unmatched junction bases: 6. The CDR3 protein is CASSVVPSGGDTQYF. CDR3 bases: TGTGCCAGCAGCGTAGTCCCTAGCGGAGGAGATACGCAGTATTTT.

This sequence joins TRBV4-1 and TRBJ1-5; D unresolved. Looked up from germline, CDR1 is MGHRA and CDR2 is YSYEKL. Trimming shortened V by 4 bases and J by 2 bases, and 12 bases separated the two germline ends. The CDR3 runs to 15 residues. The CDR3 sequence: CASSPYEMGNQPQHF. In DNA, the CDR3 is TGCGCCAGCAGCCCATATGAAATGGGCAATCAGCCCCAGCATTTT.

The CDR3 here is CASSLDYEQYF. The CDR3 nucleotides are TGTGCCAGCAGTTTAGATTACGAGCAGTACTTC. The genes are TRBV28 and TRBJ2-7; D remains unclear. V was trimmed by 2 bases and J by 4 bases, leaving 3 bases between them. The CDR3 loop spans 11 amino acids. CDR1 and CDR2 from the germline V gene are MDHEN and SYDVKM.

The chain joins TRBV5-1 to TRBJ2-3; D is possibly TRBD1 (5 bases). Trimming stripped 4 bases from V and 2 bases from J, with 11 bases between. The CDR3 is 14 residues long. Germline-derived CDR1 and CDR2 are SGHRS and YFSETQ. CDR3 amino acids: CASSPDRYTDTQYF. The CDR3 nucleotides are TGCGCCAGCAGCCCTGACAGATACACAGATACGCAGTATTTT.